The clone carrying this T cell receptor beta chain came up many times. TCRdb called the 5' RACE reads again in MiXCR, with one record for every CDR3 protein. This sample has 100,000 to 150,000 distinct CDR3 sequences, with around 3% found just once. This sample is drawn from a study of neurological immune-mediated disorders. Germline lookup yields CDR1 LNHNV and CDR2 YYDKDF (reference sequence). The V end lost 1 base, the J end lost 5 bases, and 12 bases lay between the germline ends. The length of the CDR3 is 14 residues. The sequenced sample consisted of PBMCs. The origin of this receptor is a woman aged 25 to 45 with multiple sclerosis. V gene TRBV15 combines with J gene TRBJ2-7, with D unclear. CDR3 sequence: CATSRVVDANEQYF. The CDR3 DNA reads as TGTGCCACCAGCAGAGTAGTGGACGCCAACGAGCAGTACTTC.